A selection of T cell receptor beta chains follows, all from one sample in a study of T cells in Graves' hyperthyroidism and ophthalmopathy. TCRdb called the multiplex PCR reads again in MiXCR, with one record for every CDR3 protein. The top ten hold 2.5% to 4% of the sample, which has about 600,000 distinct CDR3 sequences, roughly a sixth seen once. Sequencing was carried out using blood. These receptor sequences come from a woman aged 40 to 50 with Graves' ophthalmopathy. CDR3s leave out the opening cysteine and the closing phenylalanine or tryptophan. Clone size is stated in some rows and not others, as once, few, many or a class when expanded.

j_call | v_call | cdr3_length | clone_size | cdr3_aa
TRBJ2-7 | TRBV5-6 | 14 | NA | ASSSSLLAGVGEQY
TRBJ2-1 | TRBV24-1 | 13 | NA | ATSDRTGIGNEQF
TRBJ2-7 | TRBV7-6 | 12 | many | ASSLAGDLSEQY
TRBJ2-7 | TRBV7-2 | 14 | NA | ASSPHPGQSSYEQY
TRBJ1-1 | TRBV12-3/TRBV12-4 | 11 | many | ASSVRENTEAF
TRBJ1-4 | TRBV5-4 | 12 | few | ASSSGQRNEKLF
TRBJ1-2 | TRBV3-1 | 13 | many | ASSQEGLYRGLTS
TRBJ2-1 | TRBV12-3/TRBV12-4 | 13 | few | ATSRGQKTYNEQF
TRBJ1-2 | TRBV9 | 12 | NA | ASSVDEANYGYT
TRBJ1-5 | TRBV5-5 | 15 | NA | ASSLGPFATGATPQH
TRBJ1-6 | TRBV18 | 12 | many | ASSIDRLNSPLH
TRBJ2-7 | TRBV11-3 | 11 | many | ASSLNSRSEQY
TRBJ2-7 | TRBV28 | 13 | many | ASGRSSGPKGEQY
TRBJ2-7 | TRBV3-1 | 13 | NA | ASSQVGSGTYEQY
TRBJ2-2 | TRBV2 | 12 | many | ASSAQVDTGELF
TRBJ2-2 | TRBV28 | 11 | many | ASRRPNTGELF
TRBJ2-7 | TRBV7-9 | 14 | few | ASSLSGTSGAYEQY
TRBJ1-6 | TRBV2 | 17 | many | ASSEAVGKAELYNSPLH
TRBJ1-1 | TRBV12-3/TRBV12-4 | 12 | few | ASSLGRVDTEAF
TRBJ1-2 | TRBV2 | 10 | few | ASQGKDYGYT
TRBJ1-1 | TRBV27 | 12 | NA | ASTSYQGVTEAF